This TCR beta chain emerged from a study of T cell responses to AZD1222 COVID-19 vaccine. General observations from the study: Regions 160-218 and 743-854 dominated among vaccine-associated CD4 TCRs spanning spike. Only 5 or 6 people who got AZD1222 tested seropositive at baseline. Donor demographics were predominantly white British with a female majority; clonal diversity may be underestimated. There were repertoire samples only from the period after the peak T cell response.

Assay: immunoSEQ multiplex PCR; the TCRdb copy retains only in-frame clones and omits some. The sample includes over 95,000 clones, roughly nine tenths of them seen just once. Trimming cost V 3 bases and J 7 bases, with 15 bases left between them. CDR1 and CDR2 from the germline V gene are KGHSH and LQKENI. The length of the CDR3 is 14 residues. A remark on this clone: Its antigen is not identified.

This clonotype was sampled from an adult who received the AZD1222 COVID-19 vaccine. This chain uses TRBV18 with TRBJ1-2; a possible D gene is TRBD1 (6 bases). Material: peripheral blood, obtained 28 days after the second AZD1222 dose. The CDR3 DNA follows: TGTGCCAGCTCACCGGGCACGGGGGCGCGTGGCTACACCTTC. Translating gives CASSPGTGARGYTF.